The present T cell receptor (beta chain) was sequenced within a study of shared clonotypes between healthy human individuals. Whole-study context: Three CD4 naive, three CD4 memory, two CD8 naive and one CD8 memory plate were used per donor. Study-wide results and caveats: About 5% of naive CD4 clonotypes were common to a few donors.

The CDR3 loop spans 16 amino acids. The V and J ends lost 2 bases and 0 bases respectively, with 13 bases between them. CDR1 is SGDLS, CDR2 YYNGEE, per germline. As to this clone: The antigen remains unidentified.

Assay used: immunoSEQ multiplex PCR; TCRdb lists only in-frame clones, some missing. The profile shows roughly 770,000 clones, about 96% of them singletons. Naive CD8 isolation took CD45RO-negative cells positively selected for CCR7 and excluded terminally differentiated effector memory CD45RA+ cells. The chain couples TRBV9 to TRBJ2-3; D is perhaps TRBD1 (6 bases). The sequence derives from a man between 25 and 39 years old in good health. The material sequenced was naive CD8+ T cells sorted from blood. The CDR3 coding sequence is TGTGCCAGCAGCGTCTATGGACAGTTGAGCACAGATACGCAGTATTTT. This translates into CASSVYGQLSTDTQYF.